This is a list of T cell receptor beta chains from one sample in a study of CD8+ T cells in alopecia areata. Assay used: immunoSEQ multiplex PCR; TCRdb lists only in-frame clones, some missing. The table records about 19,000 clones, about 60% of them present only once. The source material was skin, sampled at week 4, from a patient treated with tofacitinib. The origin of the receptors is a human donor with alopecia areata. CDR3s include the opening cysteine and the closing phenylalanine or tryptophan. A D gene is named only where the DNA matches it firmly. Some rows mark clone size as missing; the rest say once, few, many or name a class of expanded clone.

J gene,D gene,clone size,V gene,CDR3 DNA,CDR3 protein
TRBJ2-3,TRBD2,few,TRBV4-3,TGCGCCAGCAGCCAGGGACTAGGCACAGATACGCAGTATTTT,CASSQGLGTDTQYF
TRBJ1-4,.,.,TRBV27,TGTGCCAGCAGTTTGAGACCTCAGGGCTATTTTACCCTCAATGAAAAACTGTTTTTT,CASSLRPQGYFTLNEKLFF
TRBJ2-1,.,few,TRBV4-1,TGCGCCAGCAGCCAAGATCTCAGTAAACGGGGGGCGTACAATGAGCAGTTCTTC,CASSQDLSKRGAYNEQFF
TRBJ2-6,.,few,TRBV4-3,TGCGCCAGCAGCCAAGGATCAGGGGCTGGGGCCAACGTCCTGACTTTC,CASSQGSGAGANVLTF
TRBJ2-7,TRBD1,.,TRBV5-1,TGCGCCAGCAGCTTGCAAGGGGGCGAACCCTACGAGCAGTACTTC,CASSLQGGEPYEQYF
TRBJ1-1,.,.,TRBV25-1,TGTGCCAGCAGTGCAGGAGAGGGGAACACTGAAGCTTTCTTT,CASSAGEGNTEAFF
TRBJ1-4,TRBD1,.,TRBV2,TGTGCCAGCAGGCCCGGGACAGGGGATCCCTCATCCCGAAAACTGTTTTTT,CASRPGTGDPSSRKLFF
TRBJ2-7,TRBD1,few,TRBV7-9,TGTGCCAGCAGCTCCGTCCGGGACAGCTCCTACGAGCAGTACTTC,CASSSVRDSSYEQYF
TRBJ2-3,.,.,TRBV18,TGTGCCAGCTCACCGCTGGGACAAGACGATACGCAGTATTTT,CASSPLGQDDTQYF
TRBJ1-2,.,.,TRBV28,TGTGCCAGCAGTTTCCCAGGGCTCGATGGCTACACCTTC,CASSFPGLDGYTF
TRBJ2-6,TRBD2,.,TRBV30,TGTGCCTGGAGACCAGTTGCGGGGGTCGACGTCCTGACTTTC,CAWRPVAGVDVLTF
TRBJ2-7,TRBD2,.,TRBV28,TGTGCCAGCAGTCCTCGGGGGGGCCGCTACGAGCAGTACTTC,CASSPRGGRYEQYF
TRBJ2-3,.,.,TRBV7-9,TGTGCCAGCAGTTCTCCCAGGGATACGCAGTATTTT,CASSSPRDTQYF
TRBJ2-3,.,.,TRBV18,TGTGCCAGCTCACCACCTTTGAGAACAGGGTATACAGATACGCAGTATTTT,CASSPPLRTGYTDTQYF
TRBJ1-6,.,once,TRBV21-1,TGTGCCAGCAGCACCCGGGGCTCGTATAATTCACCCCTCCACTTT,CASSTRGSYNSPLHF
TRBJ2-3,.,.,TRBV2,TGTGCCAGCAGTCCCATCCCAGATACGCAGTATTTT,CASSPIPDTQYF
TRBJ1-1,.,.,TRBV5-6,TGTGCCAGCAGATTGGGACGGATGAACACTGAAGCTTTCTTT,CASRLGRMNTEAFF
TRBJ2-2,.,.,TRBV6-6,TGTGCCAGCAGTTACTCGACCGGGGTTGCCGGGGAGCTGTTTTTT,CASSYSTGVAGELFF
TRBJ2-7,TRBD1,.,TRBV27,TGTGCCAGCAGCGCCGGGACAGGGGGGTACGAGCAGTACTTC,CASSAGTGGYEQYF
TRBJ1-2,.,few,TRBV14,TGTGCCAGCAGCCAACCCACCCGGTCGACAGTTCACTATGGCTACACCTTC,CASSQPTRSTVHYGYTF
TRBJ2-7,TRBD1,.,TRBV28,TGTGCCAGCAGTTTCGGAAACACAGGGGTGGGCGAGCAGTACTTC,CASSFGNTGVGEQYF
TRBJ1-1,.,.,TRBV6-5,TGTGCCAGCGGCACAGTGAACACTGAAGCTTTCTTT,CASGTVNTEAFF
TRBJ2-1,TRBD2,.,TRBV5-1,TGCGCCAGCAGCTTTTCCCCTGGACTAGCGGGGGATGAGCAGTTCTTC,CASSFSPGLAGDEQFF
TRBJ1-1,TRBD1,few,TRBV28,TGTGCCAGCCACTCTCGTGGACAGGACATGAACACTGAAGCTTTCTTT,CASHSRGQDMNTEAFF
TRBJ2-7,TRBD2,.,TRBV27,TGTGCCAGCAGTCTGACTAGCGGGGTCTACGAGCAGTACTTC,CASSLTSGVYEQYF
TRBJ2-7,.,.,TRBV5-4,TGTGCCAGCAGCTTGCAGGGGTACGAGCAGTACTTC,CASSLQGYEQYF